A selection of T cell receptor beta chains follows, all from one sample in a study of T cell responses to AZD1222 COVID-19 vaccine. Assay used: immunoSEQ multiplex PCR; TCRdb lists only in-frame clones, some missing. The table shows about 140,000 clones, with roughly 90% occurring only once. This specimen consisted of peripheral blood, obtained on day 0 of AZD1222 vaccination. The receptors were gathered from an adult in good health. Both conserved end residues are part of each CDR3. A D gene is named only where the DNA matches it firmly. The size of a clone is reported for some rows only, either as once, few or many, or as a class for expanded clones.

>-|TRBJ1-1|TRBV20-1|16|-
CSASDLKLVMNTEAFF
TGCAGTGCTAGTGATTTGAAGTTGGTAATGAACACTGAAGCTTTCTTT
>-|TRBJ2-5|TRBV19|14|TRBD1
CASSIGQGGETQYF
TGTGCCAGTAGTATAGGACAGGGCGGGGAGACCCAGTACTTC
>-|TRBJ2-3|TRBV20-1|15|-
CSASKGAGATDTQYF
TGCAGTGCTAGTAAGGGGGCGGGGGCCACAGATACGCAGTATTTT
>-|TRBJ1-2|TRBV12-3/TRBV12-4|13|TRBD1
CASSGRTGNGYTF
TGTGCCAGCAGCGGTCGGACAGGGAATGGCTACACCTTC
>-|TRBJ2-5|TRBV10-1|13|-
CAKYLVGAETQYF
TGCGCCAAATACCTGGTGGGCGCGGAGACCCAGTACTTC
>-|TRBJ1-2|TRBV19|15|-
CASIPDRSQNYGYTF
TGTGCCAGTATCCCTGACAGATCGCAAAACTATGGCTACACCTTC
>once|TRBJ2-7|TRBV6-2/TRBV6-3|16|TRBD1
CASSYGGQRASYEQYF
TGTGCCAGCAGTTACGGGGGACAGCGAGCTTCCTACGAGCAGTACTTC
>few|TRBJ2-7|TRBV20-1|11|-
CSARVSYEQYF
TGCAGTGCTAGAGTTAGCTACGAGCAGTACTTC
>-|TRBJ2-7|TRBV30|15|TRBD2
CAWSCGLADSYEQYF
TGTGCCTGGAGTTGTGGACTAGCGGATTCCTACGAGCAGTACTTC
>-|TRBJ1-3|TRBV13|13|-
CAWRGDSGNTIYF
TGTGCCTGGCGAGGGGACTCTGGAAACACCATATATTTT
>-|TRBJ1-4|TRBV29-1|15|-
CSVSDSTATNEKLFF
TGCAGCGTTTCGGACAGTACCGCAACTAATGAAAAACTGTTTTTT
>-|TRBJ2-1|TRBV5-1|15|-
CASSLGGSSYNEQFF
TGCGCCAGCAGCTTGGGGGGGAGCTCCTACAATGAGCAGTTCTTC
>-|TRBJ1-6|TRBV28|19|-
CASSPRGTGKFPYNSPLHF
TGTGCCAGCAGTCCCCGGGGAACAGGAAAATTCCCCTATAATTCACCCCTCCACTTT
>-|TRBJ2-2|TRBV3-1/TRBV3-2|13|TRBD2
CASSRAGPGELFF
TGTGCCAGCAGCCGAGCGGGGCCCGGGGAGCTGTTTTTT
>-|TRBJ1-5|TRBV30|13|-
CAWSDTTNQPQHF
TGTGCCTGGAGTGACACAACCAATCAGCCCCAGCATTTT
>once|TRBJ2-3|TRBV24-1|15|-
CATSDRTLSTDTQYF
TGTGCCACCAGTGACAGGACACTGAGCACAGATACGCAGTATTTT
>-|TRBJ1-5|TRBV27|17|TRBD1
CASSLNFRGTGFQPQHF
TGTGCCAGCAGTTTAAATTTTCGCGGGACAGGGTTCCAGCCCCAGCATTTT
>-|TRBJ2-7|TRBV11-2|14|-
CASSSPIVSLEQYF
TGTGCCAGCAGCTCCCCGATCGTGTCTCTCGAGCAGTACTTC
>-|TRBJ1-1|TRBV2|14|-
CASSEGAGNTEAFF
TGTGCCAGCAGTGAAGGGGCAGGGAACACTGAAGCTTTCTTT
>-|TRBJ1-2|TRBV7-2|15|TRBD1
CASSLARDRALGYTF
TGTGCCAGCAGCTTAGCGAGGGACAGGGCTCTTGGCTACACCTTC
>-|TRBJ1-2|TRBV14|15|-
CASSQRLRDNYGYTF
TGTGCCAGCAGCCAGCGATTACGGGACAACTATGGCTACACCTTC
>-|TRBJ1-5|TRBV28|15|-
CASSSQDGSNQPQHF
TGTGCCAGCAGTTCCCAGGACGGTAGCAATCAGCCCCAGCATTTT
>-|TRBJ1-4|TRBV7-2|15|TRBD1
CASSERQGAVLKLFF
TGTGCCAGCAGCGAACGACAGGGTGCGGTTTTGAAACTGTTTTTT
>-|TRBJ1-2|TRBV6-5|13|TRBD1
CASTGTGLSGYTF
TGTGCCAGCACCGGGACAGGGCTAAGTGGCTACACCTTC
>-|TRBJ2-7|TRBV9|15|TRBD2
CASSATSGGTYEQYF
TGTGCCAGCAGCGCTACTAGCGGGGGAACCTACGAGCAGTACTTC
>-|TRBJ2-7|TRBV4-1|15|TRBD2
CASSQLSGGPYEQYF
TGCGCCAGCAGCCAGCTCAGCGGGGGGCCATACGAGCAGTACTTC
>-|TRBJ2-2|TRBV7-8|16|TRBD1
CASSFHRTGNTGELFF
TGTGCCAGCAGCTTCCACAGGACAGGGAACACCGGGGAGCTGTTTTTT
>-|TRBJ1-2|TRBV29-1|10|-
CSVDVGGYTF
TGCAGCGTTGACGTTGGCGGCTACACCTTC
>-|TRBJ1-1|TRBV18|13|TRBD1
CASSQGQGTEAFF
TGTGCCAGCTCCCAGGGACAGGGGACTGAAGCTTTCTTT
>-|TRBJ2-5|TRBV7-2|14|-
CASSPDDLGGTQYF
TGTGCCAGCAGCCCCGACGACCTCGGGGGGACCCAGTACTTC
>-|TRBJ2-1|TRBV28|12|-
CASRDGYNEQFF
TGTGCCAGCAGGGACGGGTACAATGAGCAGTTCTTC
>few|TRBJ1-5|TRBV7-2|15|-
CASSPRLTGNQPQHF
TGTGCCAGCAGCCCCCGACTGACCGGGAATCAGCCCCAGCATTTT
>-|TRBJ1-1|TRBV19|14|-
CASMTAFRGTEAFF
TGTGCCAGTATGACGGCCTTCCGTGGCACTGAAGCTTTCTTT
>once|TRBJ1-4|TRBV5-5|14|-
CASSLWGLQEKLFF
TGTGCCAGCAGCTTGTGGGGATTACAGGAAAAACTGTTTTTT
>few|TRBJ1-2|TRBV5-6|16|TRBD1
CASSLTTGGFLYGYTF
TGTGCCAGCAGCTTGACTACAGGGGGGTTTTTATATGGCTACACCTTC
>few|TRBJ1-1|TRBV7-2|15|-
CASSLRRVGNTEAFF
TGTGCCAGCAGCTTAAGGCGTGTGGGGAACACTGAAGCTTTCTTT
>-|TRBJ1-1|TRBV18|16|-
CASSPEPGRRNTEAFF
TGTGCCAGCTCACCCGAGCCGGGACGGAGGAACACTGAAGCTTTCTTT
>-|TRBJ1-2|TRBV28|13|-
CASSFGGFYGYTF
TGTGCCAGCAGTTTCGGGGGCTTCTATGGCTACACCTTC
>-|TRBJ1-1|TRBV15|16|-
CATSRDLGGGNTEAFF
TGTGCCACCAGCAGAGATCTGGGCGGAGGGAACACTGAAGCTTTCTTT
>-|TRBJ1-1|TRBV4-3|13|-
CASSQVEGAEAFF
TGCGCCAGCAGCCAAGTTGAGGGGGCTGAAGCTTTCTTT
>once|TRBJ2-3|TRBV9|11|-
CASSGRDTQYF
TGTGCCAGCAGCGGGCGTGATACGCAGTATTTT
>-|TRBJ1-1|TRBV5-6|15|-
CASSLFGGVHTEAFF
TGTGCCAGCAGCTTGTTCGGGGGCGTGCACACTGAAGCTTTCTTT